This TCR beta chain was captured in a study of shared clonotypes between healthy human individuals. Study findings and constraints: The sampled material consisted only of blood, and tissue repertoires are likely to differ.

Samples underwent the assay at deep level. Sorted-subset replicate PCRs used around 200 ng DNA, around 27,000 T cell genomes. Profiling relied on immunoSEQ multiplex PCR, and the TCRdb table lists in-frame clones only, not all of them. The table records over a million clones, around 97% of them present only once. A CD45RA-negative memory subset and a CD45RA+ naive subset were separated from the CD4+ cells. About this clone itself: No antigen is known for it.

Trimming at V came to 3 bases and at J to 6 bases, leaving 2 bases not matched to a gene. This CDR3 spans 15 amino acids. The germline CDR1 and CDR2 sequences are SGHRS and YFSETQ. Sequenced sample: naive CD4+ T cells sorted from blood. Subset defined: CD45RA+ positively selected. The TCR sequence derives from a man aged 30 to 45 in good health. This chain connects TRBV5-1 to TRBJ2-2; 13 positions match TRBD2. CDR3 DNA: TGCGCCAGCAGCTCCGGACTAGCGGGAGCCGGGGAGCTGTTTTTT. Translating gives CASSSGLAGAGELFF. The entire variable domain, with the rest obtained from reference TRBV5-1 and TRBJ2-2, is as follows: KAGVTQTPRYLIKTRGQQVTLSCSPISGHRSVSWYQQTPGQGLQFLFEYFSETQRNKGNFPGRFSGRQFSNSRSEMNVSTLELGDSALYLCASSSGLAGAGELFFGEGSRLTVL.